The 8 T cell receptor beta chains below come from one sample, sequenced in a study of shared clonotypes between healthy human individuals. The table came from immunoSEQ multiplex PCR; TCRdb's copy has only in-frame clones and leaves some out. This table holds around 1,900,000 clones, roughly 93% found once. The naive CD8 fraction comprised CD45RO-negative cells positively selected for CCR7 and excluded terminally differentiated effector memory CD45RA+ cells. Material for sequencing was naive CD8+ T cells from PBMCs. These receptors were collected from a man between 18 and 29 years old in good health. Some clones in this sample may be carry-over from other donors' samples.

The chain employs TRBV15 and TRBJ1-2; D is uncertain. V lost 6 bases to trimming and J lost 7 bases, with 6 bases between them. The CDR3 is 10 amino acids. CDR1 and CDR2 (germline): LNHNV, YYDKDF (reference sequence). The CDR3 region has the DNA TGTGCCACCAGGTCATGTGGCTACACCTTC. Translated, it gives CATRSCGYTF.

The V call is TRBV11-3, the J call TRBJ2-1, with D possibly matching TRBD2 (5 bases). Germline CDR1 SGHNT, CDR2 YENEEA. V was pared by 3 bases and J by 0 bases, with 9 bases between. The CDR3 contains 15 residues. CDR3 region: CASSFRRVSYNEQFF. The DNA of the CDR3 is TGTGCCAGCAGCTTTCGGCGGGTCTCCTACAATGAGCAGTTCTTC.

With regard to this clone: This same CDR3 is encoded by further DNA sequences in the sample. The chain combines TRBV29-1 with TRBJ1-1; D call uncertain. V was pared by 4 bases and J by 5 bases, with 5 bases between. Per germline, CDR1 SQVTM and CDR2 ANQGSEA. This CDR3 contains 10 residues. CDR3 DNA sequence: TGCAGCGTTGGTGGGACTGAAGCTTTCTTT. Its translation is CSVGGTEAFF.

The chain has TRBV7-8 and TRBJ2-2; 13 positions match TRBD2. This CDR3 has 19 residues. The V and J ends lost 5 bases and 4 bases, in that order; junction bases with no gene match: 13. Looked up from germline, CDR1 is SGHVS and CDR2 is FQNEAQ. In nucleotides, the CDR3 is TGTGCCAGCAGCCTAGTGTTAAGACTAGCGGGAGGCGGCACCGGGGAGCTGTTTTTT. It specifies CASSLVLRLAGGGTGELFF.

With respect to this clone: The sample contains more than one DNA sequence encoding this CDR3. CDR3 loop: CASSSRGLSGNTIYF. CDR3 nucleotide sequence: TGTGCCAGCAGCTCCCGGGGCCTCTCTGGAAACACCATATATTTT. V usage is TRBV9 and J usage is TRBJ1-3; weak D call: TRBD1 (5 bases). V shed 4 bases and J shed 0 bases, with 11 bases lying between them. Germline loops: CDR1 SGDLS, CDR2 YYNGEE. The CDR3 has 15 amino acids.

The chain combines TRBV5-4 with TRBJ2-3; TRBD2 aligns across 7 bases. Germline-derived CDR1 and CDR2 are SGHNT and YYREEE (reference sequence). The CDR3 has 17 residues. V lost 4 bases and J lost 3; bases outside the gene matches: 14. This CDR3 is CASSLDHAGEGTDTQYF. CDR3 coding DNA: TGTGCCAGCAGCCTTGACCATGCGGGAGAGGGGACAGATACGCAGTATTTT.

The sample holds a few counts of this clone. The chain is built from TRBV5-1 and TRBJ2-1; D is possibly TRBD2 (6 bases). In germline, CDR1 is SGHRS, CDR2 YFSETQ. The V end was cut by 4 bases, the J end by 1 base, with 15 bases between. This CDR3 has 16 amino acids. CDR3 in amino acids: CASSMGGFGSYNEQFF. The CDR3 DNA follows: TGCGCCAGCAGCATGGGAGGTTTTGGGTCCTACAATGAGCAGTTCTTC.

This clone was seen only a few times. V gene TRBV10-3 combines with J gene TRBJ1-1; D call uncertain. In germline, CDR1 is ENHRY, CDR2 SYGVKD. Between the trimmed V and J ends, which lost 6 bases and 0 bases, there was a span of 11 bases. The CDR3 loop spans 14 amino acids. The chain's CDR3 is CAISPVALNTEAFF. The CDR3 DNA sequence: TGTGCCATCAGCCCAGTAGCGTTGAACACTGAAGCTTTCTTT.